The rows below give T cell receptor beta chains drawn from one sample of a study of T cell responses to AZD1222 COVID-19 vaccine. Assay: immunoSEQ multiplex PCR; the TCRdb copy retains only in-frame clones and omits some. The sample contains more than 95,000 clones, about nine tenths of which appear only once. The sample here was peripheral blood, taken on day 0 of AZD1222 vaccination. Receptors were obtained from an adult in good health. The CDR3 runs from the conserved cysteine through the conserved F or W. D genes are given only for firm matches.

d_call: TRBD1
j_call: TRBJ1-2
v_call: TRBV4-1
cdr3_nt: TGCGCCAGCAGCCGAGGAACGGGACAGGGATATGGCTACACCTTC
cdr3_aa: CASSRGTGQGYGYTF

d_call: -
j_call: TRBJ2-3
v_call: TRBV7-9
cdr3_nt: TGTGCCAGCAGCTTAGTTGGGGAGACAGATACGCAGTATTTT
cdr3_aa: CASSLVGETDTQYF

d_call: TRBD1
j_call: TRBJ1-1
v_call: TRBV27
cdr3_nt: TGTGCCAGCAGTTCACAGGGGGCGCGGGGCTTGGGGTACATGAACACTGAAGCTTTCTTT
cdr3_aa: CASSSQGARGLGYMNTEAFF

d_call: -
j_call: TRBJ2-1
v_call: TRBV5-1
cdr3_nt: TGCGCCAGCAGCTTGGGACAGTACAATGAGCAGTTCTTC
cdr3_aa: CASSLGQYNEQFF

d_call: TRBD1
j_call: TRBJ2-2
v_call: TRBV3-1/TRBV3-2
cdr3_nt: TGTGCCAGCAGCCAAGCCAGGGGGTTATATACCGGGGAGCTGTTTTTT
cdr3_aa: CASSQARGLYTGELFF

d_call: -
j_call: TRBJ1-2
v_call: TRBV21-1
cdr3_nt: TGTGCCAGCAGCAAAATAGGGACAAAACCAAGGGTTAACTATGGCTACACCTTC
cdr3_aa: CASSKIGTKPRVNYGYTF

d_call: -
j_call: TRBJ1-1
v_call: TRBV5-6
cdr3_nt: TGTGCCAGCAGCTTGAATACTGAAGCTTTCTTT
cdr3_aa: CASSLNTEAFF

d_call: -
j_call: TRBJ1-5
v_call: TRBV19
cdr3_nt: TGTGCCAGTAGTATAGGGTCTCAGCCCCAGCATTTT
cdr3_aa: CASSIGSQPQHF

d_call: -
j_call: TRBJ1-2
v_call: TRBV10-1
cdr3_nt: TGCGCCAGCAGTGAATCGGCGTCCACTTCCCTCTATGGCTACACCTTC
cdr3_aa: CASSESASTSLYGYTF

d_call: -
j_call: TRBJ2-6
v_call: TRBV11-3
cdr3_nt: TGTGCCAGCAGCTTAGGGGGGGCCAACGTCCTGACTTTC
cdr3_aa: CASSLGGANVLTF

d_call: TRBD1
j_call: TRBJ1-2
v_call: TRBV6-5
cdr3_nt: TGTGCCAGCACCGATACAGGGGGGAGAAGGTACACCTTC
cdr3_aa: CASTDTGGRRYTF

d_call: -
j_call: TRBJ1-5
v_call: TRBV4-2
cdr3_nt: TGTGCCAGCAGCCAAGAAGGCCAGTGGGAAGATCAGCCCCAGCATTTT
cdr3_aa: CASSQEGQWEDQPQHF

d_call: -
j_call: TRBJ1-5
v_call: TRBV12-3/TRBV12-4
cdr3_nt: TGTGCCAGCGGCTCAGGGGTTCGCCAGCCCCAGCATTTT
cdr3_aa: CASGSGVRQPQHF

d_call: TRBD2
j_call: TRBJ2-7
v_call: TRBV9
cdr3_nt: TGTGCCAGCAGCCCGGGACTAGTGGGCCGCTACGAGCAGTACTTC
cdr3_aa: CASSPGLVGRYEQYF

d_call: -
j_call: TRBJ1-5
v_call: TRBV28
cdr3_nt: TGTGCCAGCAGTTTAGTCGGGAGGGTCGGAAATCAGCCCCAGCATTTT
cdr3_aa: CASSLVGRVGNQPQHF

d_call: -
j_call: TRBJ2-3
v_call: TRBV7-8
cdr3_nt: TGTGCCAGCAGCTTAGACTTCATCCTAGTGGGGGCCGGGGGAACAGATACGCAGTATTTT
cdr3_aa: CASSLDFILVGAGGTDTQYF

d_call: -
j_call: TRBJ1-1
v_call: TRBV19
cdr3_nt: TGTGCCAGTAGTTGGGCTGGCATTAACACTGAAGCTTTCTTT
cdr3_aa: CASSWAGINTEAFF

d_call: TRBD1
j_call: TRBJ1-2
v_call: TRBV4-2
cdr3_nt: TGTGCCAGCAGCCACGGTGGGACAGATTATGGCTACACCTTC
cdr3_aa: CASSHGGTDYGYTF

d_call: -
j_call: TRBJ2-7
v_call: TRBV10-2
cdr3_nt: TGCGCCAGCAGTGACGTCGGACTCGGGGGTGAATACGAGCAGTACTTC
cdr3_aa: CASSDVGLGGEYEQYF

d_call: -
j_call: TRBJ2-1
v_call: TRBV5-1
cdr3_nt: TGCGCCAGCAGCAGGGGGTTTGATTGGTCAGGTTACAATGAGCAGTTCTTC
cdr3_aa: CASSRGFDWSGYNEQFF

d_call: -
j_call: TRBJ2-2
v_call: TRBV27
cdr3_nt: TGTGCCAGCAGTTTAGGATACCCCCCGTTGTTTTTT
cdr3_aa: CASSLGYPPLFF

d_call: TRBD1
j_call: TRBJ1-2
v_call: TRBV23-1
cdr3_nt: TGCGCCACCAATTGGGTGAGGGGGCCTTGGAATGGCTACACCTTC
cdr3_aa: CATNWVRGPWNGYTF

d_call: -
j_call: TRBJ1-5
v_call: TRBV2
cdr3_nt: TGTGCCAGCAGTGAGTGGACGGCGGCCAATCAGCCCCAGCATTTT
cdr3_aa: CASSEWTAANQPQHF

d_call: -
j_call: TRBJ2-7
v_call: TRBV19
cdr3_nt: TGTGCCAGTAAGGTGGAAGGGTCCTACGAGCAGTACTTC
cdr3_aa: CASKVEGSYEQYF

d_call: -
j_call: TRBJ1-6
v_call: TRBV5-1
cdr3_nt: TGCGCCAGCAACCTGGACAGTACAAATTCACCCCTCCACTTT
cdr3_aa: CASNLDSTNSPLHF

d_call: TRBD2
j_call: TRBJ2-1
v_call: TRBV5-6
cdr3_nt: TGTGCCAGCAGCTTGGGGCTAGCGGGGGGTTATTTTAACAATGAGCAGTTCTTC
cdr3_aa: CASSLGLAGGYFNNEQFF

d_call: TRBD1
j_call: TRBJ2-3
v_call: TRBV5-1
cdr3_nt: TGCGCCAGCAGCCACCTCGGGACAGGAACCTTTGGACCCACAGATACGCAGTATTTT
cdr3_aa: CASSHLGTGTFGPTDTQYF

d_call: TRBD2
j_call: TRBJ2-5
v_call: TRBV5-4
cdr3_nt: TGTGCCAGCAGCGACTTAGCGGGGGGCTCCCTCCAAGAGACCCAGTACTTC
cdr3_aa: CASSDLAGGSLQETQYF

d_call: -
j_call: TRBJ1-2
v_call: TRBV6-5
cdr3_nt: TGTGCCAGCAGTTCGGACTCAGGCTATGGCTACACCTTC
cdr3_aa: CASSSDSGYGYTF

d_call: -
j_call: TRBJ1-2
v_call: TRBV5-1
cdr3_nt: TGCGCCAGCAGCCAAAGGGACGCGGAGTTCAACACCTTC
cdr3_aa: CASSQRDAEFNTF

d_call: -
j_call: TRBJ1-2
v_call: TRBV3-1/TRBV3-2
cdr3_nt: TGTGCCAGCAGCCAAGGCCCCCGGGCGTATGGCTACACCTTC
cdr3_aa: CASSQGPRAYGYTF

d_call: TRBD2
j_call: TRBJ2-7
v_call: TRBV15
cdr3_nt: TGTGCCACCAGCCTAGCGGGGGGTTACTACGAGCAGTACTTC
cdr3_aa: CATSLAGGYYEQYF

d_call: TRBD2
j_call: TRBJ2-1
v_call: TRBV4-2
cdr3_nt: TGTGCCAGCAGCCAAAGACCTCTAGCGGGGGGGCCGGGGGTTCGATCCGGTGAGCAGTTCTTC
cdr3_aa: CASSQRPLAGGPGVRSGEQFF

d_call: -
j_call: TRBJ1-6
v_call: TRBV5-6
cdr3_nt: TGTGCCAGCAGCTTGGGGCAGTACTCCTATAATTCACCCCTCCACTTT
cdr3_aa: CASSLGQYSYNSPLHF

d_call: TRBD1
j_call: TRBJ2-3
v_call: TRBV10-2
cdr3_nt: TGCGCCAGCAGTGGGCCCCCAGGGGGAAACACAGATACGCAGTATTTT
cdr3_aa: CASSGPPGGNTDTQYF

d_call: -
j_call: TRBJ2-7
v_call: TRBV19
cdr3_nt: TGTGCCAGTAGAAACAACAGGGCCTCCTACGAGCAGTACTTC
cdr3_aa: CASRNNRASYEQYF

d_call: -
j_call: TRBJ1-6
v_call: TRBV9
cdr3_nt: TGTGCCAGCAGCTCGTGGGGGGATTCACCCCTCCACTTT
cdr3_aa: CASSSWGDSPLHF

d_call: -
j_call: TRBJ2-2
v_call: TRBV10-3
cdr3_nt: TGTGCCATCAGTGAAGGGGCCCGAGGGACCGGGGAGCTGTTTTTT
cdr3_aa: CAISEGARGTGELFF

d_call: TRBD1
j_call: TRBJ1-1
v_call: TRBV30
cdr3_nt: TGTGCCTGGAGTCTTCCAGGGGGCCGAGCTTTCTTT
cdr3_aa: CAWSLPGGRAFF

d_call: -
j_call: TRBJ2-2
v_call: TRBV4-1
cdr3_nt: TGCGCCAGCAGCTCCAGGGGGGACAGGGAGCTGTTTTTT
cdr3_aa: CASSSRGDRELFF

d_call: -
j_call: TRBJ1-2
v_call: TRBV3-1/TRBV3-2
cdr3_nt: TGTGCCAGCAGCCAAGAACCGACGCAGGGTGATGGCTACACCTTC
cdr3_aa: CASSQEPTQGDGYTF

d_call: -
j_call: TRBJ2-1
v_call: TRBV4-2
cdr3_nt: TGTGCCAGCAGCCTAACTAGGGACAATGAGCAGTTCTTC
cdr3_aa: CASSLTRDNEQFF

d_call: TRBD1
j_call: TRBJ1-4
v_call: TRBV11-2
cdr3_nt: TGTGCCAGCAGCTTAGTTCTCCCCCGGACAGGGTATACTAATGAAAAACTGTTTTTT
cdr3_aa: CASSLVLPRTGYTNEKLFF

d_call: -
j_call: TRBJ1-3
v_call: TRBV9
cdr3_nt: TGTGCCAGCAGCAAACAGGGAAACTCTGGAAACACCATATATTTT
cdr3_aa: CASSKQGNSGNTIYF

d_call: -
j_call: TRBJ1-1
v_call: TRBV6-5
cdr3_nt: TGTGCCAGCAGTAAGGACACGGGCACTGAAGCTTTCTTT
cdr3_aa: CASSKDTGTEAFF

d_call: -
j_call: TRBJ1-4
v_call: TRBV6-5
cdr3_nt: TGTGCCAGCAGTCTCGACCGGGAGTATAATGAAAAACTGTTTTTT
cdr3_aa: CASSLDREYNEKLFF

d_call: -
j_call: TRBJ1-1
v_call: TRBV5-4
cdr3_nt: TGTGCCAGCAGCTTGTTTGTAGAGGTGAACACTGAAGCTTTCTTT
cdr3_aa: CASSLFVEVNTEAFF

d_call: -
j_call: TRBJ2-3
v_call: TRBV5-4
cdr3_nt: TGTGCCAGCAGCTTGGCGGCGAGAAGCACAGATACGCAGTATTTT
cdr3_aa: CASSLAARSTDTQYF

d_call: TRBD1
j_call: TRBJ2-7
v_call: TRBV5-1
cdr3_nt: TGCGCCAGCAGCTCCGGACAGGGGGGCGACGAGCAGTACTTC
cdr3_aa: CASSSGQGGDEQYF